These T cell receptor beta chains were read from a single sample in a study of blood T cells in healthy people across ages. MiXCR was run by TCRdb on the 5' RACE reads, yielding one entry per CDR3 protein. The table shows about 1.1 million distinct CDR3 sequences, with roughly two fifths occurring only once. Sequenced material: blood. These receptors came from a young man in good health. The CDR3 runs from the conserved cysteine through the conserved F or W.

len	v_gene	j_gene	CDR3aa
16	TRBV3-1	TRBJ1-4	CARSQMALGGREKLFF
16	TRBV9	TRBJ2-3	CASSVDLAAATDTQYF
18	TRBV6-2/TRBV6-3	TRBJ2-3	CASSYTGLAARTRDTQYF
15	TRBV7-3	TRBJ2-5	CASSLGDGFQETQYF
17	TRBV12-3/TRBV12-4	TRBJ1-4	CASSLGTGGLANEKLFF
15	TRBV20-1	TRBJ2-1	CSARPHGSSYNEQFF
15	TRBV2	TRBJ1-5	CASSPGENSNQPQHF
16	TRBV6-2/TRBV6-3	TRBJ1-2	CASSSGQGVFSYGYTF
11	TRBV29-1	TRBJ2-7	CSVRGVYEQYF
13	TRBV5-1	TRBJ1-1	CASSLARASEAFF
14	TRBV30	TRBJ2-3	CANDSLTLTDTQYF
11	TRBV28	TRBJ1-1	CASRGERGAFF
14	TRBV7-2	TRBJ1-5	CASSPGGFNQPQHF
13	TRBV12-3/TRBV12-4	TRBJ2-1	CASSHDRGIEQFF
19	TRBV6-1	TRBJ2-3	CASSEISGARGSRTDTQYF
15	TRBV5-6	TRBJ1-2	CANSLAGQGIDGYTF
15	TRBV29-1	TRBJ1-2	CSVEVGRGVNYGYTF
13	TRBV20-1	TRBJ2-2	CSARGLNTGELFF
14	TRBV9	TRBJ2-1	CASSPSQGYYEQFF
17	TRBV27	TRBJ1-5	CASSPKTPWGGNQPQHF
15	TRBV12-3/TRBV12-4	TRBJ1-1	CASSFLRGVNTEAFF
17	TRBV18	TRBJ2-5	CASSPGTSGGLQETQYF
16	TRBV11-2	TRBJ1-1	CASSLTLGTVNTEAFF
15	TRBV24-1	TRBJ2-2	CATCPATANTGELFF
18	TRBV9	TRBJ2-1	CASSPNIRDRGTYNEQFF
13	TRBV25-1	TRBJ2-4	CASIDGAKNIQYF
14	TRBV6-5	TRBJ1-4	CASSLGGRREKLFF
12	TRBV2	TRBJ1-2	CASSLTVEGYTF
15	TRBV12-3/TRBV12-4	TRBJ2-1	CASSFGRGPSYEQFF
13	TRBV7-2	TRBJ1-2	CASSFLGTHGYTF
13	TRBV15	TRBJ1-1	CATSSKGNTEAFF
12	TRBV6-6	TRBJ1-5	CASGSPNQPQHF
14	TRBV30	TRBJ2-1	CAWSVRTIYNEQFF
15	TRBV20-1	TRBJ2-4	CSAEDASGDGYEQYF
13	TRBV27	TRBJ1-5	CASSLRWGQPQHF
14	TRBV6-5	TRBJ2-6	CASSRQAGANVLTF
15	TRBV2	TRBJ2-1	CASSLEGALYNEQFF
17	TRBV12-3/TRBV12-4	TRBJ2-1	CASSTSLPGQGYNEQFF
14	TRBV20-1	TRBJ2-3	CSALVSGETDTQYF
14	TRBV27	TRBJ2-6	CASDPYSGANVLTF
14	TRBV4-1	TRBJ1-2	CASSRPGTDYGYTF
15	TRBV9	TRBJ2-7	CASSPRGTGGGEQYF
15	TRBV12-3/TRBV12-4	-	CASSSLRRGYNEQYF
15	TRBV25-1	TRBJ1-6	CASTITRDTDSPLHF
16	TRBV27	TRBJ1-2	CASSFGMDGSNYGYTF
14	TRBV20-1	TRBJ1-4	CSARTGLAGEKLFF
15	TRBV21-1	TRBJ2-7	CAGRGGPVISYEQYF
15	TRBV7-3	TRBJ1-1	CASSLTRAENTEAFF
14	TRBV25-1	TRBJ2-3	CASSAVSSTDTQYF
15	TRBV11-2	TRBJ2-7	CASSPGQYPTYEQYF
12	TRBV2	TRBJ2-7	CASTFTGGEQYF
13	TRBV20-1	TRBJ2-7	CSAVGQGNYEQYF
15	TRBV27	TRBJ2-3	CASSPRDRPTDTQYF
11	TRBV28	TRBJ1-5	CASSLNHPQHF
15	TRBV7-9	TRBJ1-2	CASSQREDRGYGYTF
15	TRBV20-1	TRBJ1-2	CSARDLVILDGGYTF
14	TRBV3-1	TRBJ2-3	CASSQETRAATQYF
19	TRBV9	TRBJ2-1	CASSVGTGGYFLPYNEQFF
14	TRBV19	TRBJ1-1	CASKITGLNTEAFF
11	TRBV12-3/TRBV12-4	TRBJ2-1	CASSYYNEQFF